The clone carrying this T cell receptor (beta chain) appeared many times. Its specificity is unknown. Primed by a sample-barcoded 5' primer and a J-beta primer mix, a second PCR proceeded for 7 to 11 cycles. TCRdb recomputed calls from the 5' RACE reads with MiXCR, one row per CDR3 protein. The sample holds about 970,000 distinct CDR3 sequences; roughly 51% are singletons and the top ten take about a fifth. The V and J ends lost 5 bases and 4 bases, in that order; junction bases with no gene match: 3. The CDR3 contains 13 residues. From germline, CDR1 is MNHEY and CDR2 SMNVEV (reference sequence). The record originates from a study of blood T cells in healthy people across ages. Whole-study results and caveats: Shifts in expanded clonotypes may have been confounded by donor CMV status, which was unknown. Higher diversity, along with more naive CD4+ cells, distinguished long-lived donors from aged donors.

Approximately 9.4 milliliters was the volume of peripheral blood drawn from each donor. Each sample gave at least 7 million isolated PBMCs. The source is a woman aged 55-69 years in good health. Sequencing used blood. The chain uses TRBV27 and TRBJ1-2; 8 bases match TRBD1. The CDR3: CASSPDRGYGYTF. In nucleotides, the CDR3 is TGTGCCAGCAGTCCCGACAGGGGCTATGGCTACACCTTC.